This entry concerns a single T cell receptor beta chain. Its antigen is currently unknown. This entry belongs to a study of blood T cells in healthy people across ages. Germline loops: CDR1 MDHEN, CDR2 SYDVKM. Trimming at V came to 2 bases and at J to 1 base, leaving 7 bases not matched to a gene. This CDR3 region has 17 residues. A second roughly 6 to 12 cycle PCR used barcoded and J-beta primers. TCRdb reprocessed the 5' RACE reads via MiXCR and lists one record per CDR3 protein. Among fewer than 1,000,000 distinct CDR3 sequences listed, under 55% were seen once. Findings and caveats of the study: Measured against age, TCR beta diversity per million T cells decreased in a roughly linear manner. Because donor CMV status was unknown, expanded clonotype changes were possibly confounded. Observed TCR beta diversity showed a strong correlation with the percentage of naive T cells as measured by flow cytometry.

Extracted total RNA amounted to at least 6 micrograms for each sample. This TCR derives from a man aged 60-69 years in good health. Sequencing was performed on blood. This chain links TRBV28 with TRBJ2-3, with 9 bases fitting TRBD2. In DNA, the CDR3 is TGTGCCAGCAGTTTAGCGGGTAGCGGGGGCCGCACAGATACGCAGTATTTT. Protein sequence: CASSLAGSGGRTDTQYF.